What follows is one T cell receptor (beta chain) and its context. This CDR3 spans 14 amino acids. J lost 6 bases, V lost 9 bases, and 11 bases had no gene match. The V gene's germline CDR1 is LNHDA and CDR2 SQIVND (reference sequence). This specimen comes from a study of blood T cell repertoires in COVID-19. Study background: The study drew acute and convalescent COVID-19 samples from the United States, Italy and Spain. Nucleic acid was either cDNA or gDNA, and it came from T cells, B-cell-depleted T cells, or PBMCs.

Measured with immunoSEQ multiplex PCR; TCRdb has only the in-frame clones, and not every one. The repertoire holds under 300,000 clones, with approximately 84% as singletons. This rearrangement joins TRBV19 to TRBJ1-2; 9 nucleotides line up with TRBD1. This sequence was found in a man aged 40-49 years who had recovered from COVID-19. Specimen: PBMCs or T cells enriched from blood (not recorded which). The DNA for the CDR3 is TGTGCCAGCGTAAACAGGGGGCGTAGGAATGGCTACACCTTC. Translated: CASVNRGRRNGYTF. Looking up the rest from reference TRBV19 and TRBJ1-2 gives the full variable domain: DGGITQSPKYLFRKEGQNVTLSCEQNLNHDAMYWYRQDPGQGLRLIYYSQIVNDFQKGDIAEGYSVSREKKESFPLTVTSAQKNPTAFYLCASVNRGRRNGYTFGSGTRLTVV.